The 19 T cell receptor beta chains listed next were all sequenced from one sample in a study of post-analysis software for immune sequencing data (dated by TCRdb to between 2014 and 2016). Summary of the overall study and its limitations: A handful of TRBV segments, including TRBV5-6, TRBV5-1 and TRBV20-1, were significantly more frequent in patients than controls.

No cognate antigen is known for these TCRs. The library was generated by PCR. Sequencing used an Illumina HiSeq 2500. To reduce PCR and sequencing biases, unique molecular identifiers were built into the TCR beta cDNA libraries. TCRdb cleaned the public reads at Q25 with fastp, built clones with MiXCR and kept in-frame beta chains. Rows are unified per CDR3 protein, each entry keeping the most common DNA and genes. The sample profile shows about 540,000 distinct CDR3 sequences; around a third of them were found once. Clones ranked in the top ten supply around 5.9% of the sample. Sequenced material: blood. The origin of the receptors is a girl younger than 18 with multiple sclerosis.

In its sample, this clonotype was seen many times. This chain uses TRBV6-6 with TRBJ2-7; D is ambiguous. The length of the CDR3 is 14 residues. With 0 bases removed from V and 6 bases from J, the gap between germline ends came to 12 bases. Germline V gene lookup returns CDR1 MNHNY and CDR2 SVGAGI (reference sequence). The CDR3 region has the DNA TGTGCCAGCAGTTACTCTGAAGGGAAGGGCGAGCAGTACTTC. This translates into CASSYSEGKGEQYF.

V gene TRBV3-1 combines with J gene TRBJ2-5, with no clear D. Germline V gives CDR1 LGHDT, CDR2 YNNKEL (reference sequence). Trimming left V 0 bases short and J 9 bases short, with 8 bases between. This CDR3 has 12 residues. The CDR3 loop is CASSQDRRAQYF. The CDR3 region has the DNA TGTGCCAGCAGCCAAGATCGTAGGGCCCAGTACTTC.

The chain is built from TRBV27 and TRBJ2-7, with D unclear. Trimming removed 4 bases at V and 3 bases at J, with 13 bases between. The CDR3 spans 14 residues. The germline gives CDR1 MNHEY, CDR2 SMNVEV (reference sequence). The CDR3 DNA reads as TGTGCCAGCAGTTATGAGGCCAGTAACTACGAGCAGTACTTC. Its protein is CASSYEASNYEQYF.

The V call is TRBV20-1, the J call TRBJ1-4, with D unresolved. The germline CDR1 and CDR2 sequences are DFQATT and SNEGSKA (reference sequence). V was shortened by 4 bases and J by 5 bases, with 11 bases between the two germline ends. The CDR3 loop spans 13 amino acids. The CDR3 sequence: CSANLQSNEKLFF. For the CDR3, the DNA is TGCAGTGCTAATCTACAGAGCAATGAAAAACTGTTTTTT.

This clonotype has more than one count but fewer than ten. CDR3 nucleotides: TGTGCCAGCACCGCGGCTTCAATGAACACTGAAGCTTTCTTT. Amino acids: CASTAASMNTEAFF. The chain combines TRBV6-6 with TRBJ1-1; unclear D gene. Trimming cost V 7 bases and J 0 bases, with 12 bases left between them. The length of the CDR3 is 14 residues. Germline lookup yields CDR1 MNHNY and CDR2 SVGAGI (reference sequence).

The V call is TRBV10-3, the J call TRBJ1-3, with a tentative D call TRBD1 (5 bases). The V end was cut by 2 bases, the J end by 3 bases, with 11 bases between. The CDR3 runs 15 residues. The germline gives CDR1 ENHRY, CDR2 SYGVKD. CDR3 sequence (DNA): TGTGCCATCAGTGAGGCGGGGGTTAATGGAAACACCATATATTTT. This gives the protein CAISEAGVNGNTIYF.

This chain links TRBV10-3 with TRBJ2-1, with TRBD1 matching over 9 bases. The CDR3 has 16 residues. CDR1 is ENHRY and CDR2 is SYGVKD in the germline V gene. With V trimmed by 0 bases and J by 7 bases, 7 bases remained unmatched. The CDR3 nucleotides read TGTGCCATCAGTGAGTCACGTGGTGACAGGGGGAATGAGCAGTTCTTC. Its protein is CAISESRGDRGNEQFF.

The rearrangement uses TRBV29-1 and TRBJ2-1; 8 nucleotides line up with TRBD1. This CDR3 spans 13 amino acids. The J segment lost 4 bases and the V segment lost 7 bases, leaving 6 bases of the junction unmatched. The V gene's germline CDR1 is SQVTM and CDR2 ANQGSEA. CDR3 loop: CSAPGGEYNEQFF. The CDR3, as DNA: TGCAGCGCCCCAGGGGGCGAATACAATGAGCAGTTCTTC.

The chain uses TRBV5-1 and TRBJ2-1; D perhaps matches TRBD1 (5 bases). V was cut by 3 bases and J by 9 bases, with 22 bases left in between. Germline V CDR1 and CDR2: SGHRS, YFSETQ. This CDR3 is built from 16 residues. In nucleotides, the CDR3 is TGCGCCAGCAGCTCGCATACCGACAGCCGTACGAGTGAGCAGTTCTTC. It translates to CASSSHTDSRTSEQFF.

At least ten counts were recorded for this clonotype. Compared with germline, one end of the junction differs, possibly owing to a read error. The genes are TRBV7-2 and TRBJ2-3, with D possibly called TRBD1 or TRBD2 (5 bases each). Germline values: CDR1 SGHTA, CDR2 FQGNSA. There are 15 residues in the CDR3. The CDR3 DNA follows: TGCGCCAGCAGTTTAGGGGCGGGTGGCACAGATACGCAGTATTTT. Translating it yields CASSLGAGGTDTQYF. The whole variable domain, filled in from reference TRBV7-2 and TRBJ2-3, reads GAGVSQSPSNKVTEKGKDVELRCDPISGHTALYWYRQSLGQGLEFLIYFQGNSAPDKSGLPSDRFSAERTGGSVSTLTIQRTQQEDSAVYLCASSLGAGGTDTQYFGPGTRLTVL.

This chain joins TRBV12-3 or TRBV12-4 and TRBJ1-1, with no clear D. The CDR3 sequence is 15 residues long. Between the trimmed V and J ends, which lost 1 base and 0 bases, there was a span of 9 bases. CDR3 sequence: CASSLGASMNTEAFF. Written as DNA, the CDR3 is TGTGCCAGCAGTTTAGGAGCCAGCATGAACACTGAAGCTTTCTTT.

V is TRBV3-1 and J is TRBJ1-5; tentative D call: TRBD1 (6 bases). The germline V and J ends were trimmed by 5 bases and 4 bases, with 15 bases remaining between them. The CDR3 runs 15 residues. From germline, CDR1 is LGHDT and CDR2 YNNKEL (reference sequence). The CDR3 sequence is CASSSLLQGNQPQHF. The CDR3 bases are TGTGCCAGCAGCTCCTTATTACAGGGTAATCAGCCCCAGCATTTT.

The V and J genes are TRBV10-1 and TRBJ2-4, with D possibly being TRBD2 (5 bases). Trimming left V 4 bases short and J 6 bases short, with 7 bases between. Germline V gives CDR1 WNHNN, CDR2 SYGVQD (reference sequence). The CDR3 consists of 12 residues. For the CDR3, the DNA is TGCGCCAGCAGTGGGGCGGGAAACATTCAGTACTTC. This translates into CASSGAGNIQYF.

The chain couples TRBV3-1 to TRBJ1-2, with D maybe TRBD1 (6 bases). Trimming removed 2 bases from V and 6 bases from J, with 13 bases in between. Germline loops: CDR1 LGHDT, CDR2 YNNKEL (reference sequence). This CDR3 is 14 amino acids long. The CDR3 protein is CASSQQTGSHGYTF. The CDR3 DNA reads as TGTGCCAGCAGCCAACAGACAGGCTCCCATGGCTACACCTTC.

This clonotype was counted between two and nine times. The rearrangement links TRBV12-3 or TRBV12-4 to TRBJ1-1; the D gene is possibly TRBD1 (5 bases). This CDR3 contains 13 residues. Trimming took 5 bases from V and 5 from J, leaving 12 bases between them. The CDR3 DNA is TGTGCCAGCAGTACAGCGGGGGGGACTGAAGCTTTCTTT. This gives the protein CASSTAGGTEAFF.

The V and J genes are TRBV6-1 and TRBJ2-7; D is uncertain. The closer fit of TRBJ2-5 to the DNA end suggests the J call may be wrong. The CDR3 is made up of 11 amino acids. Germline V gives CDR1 MNHNS, CDR2 SASEGT. The CDR3 coding sequence is TGTGCCAGGAGGTCGATGTTGACCCAGTACTTC. As protein: CARRSMLTQYF.

The genes are TRBV9 and TRBJ2-4; TRBD1 matches 9 bases. The J call may be incorrect, as the DNA end agrees better with TRBJ2-7. The CDR3 length is 14 residues. Germline CDR1 SGDLS, CDR2 YYNGEE. CDR3 DNA: TGTGCCAGCAGCGGCCGGGACAGGGACTACGAGCAGTACTTC. Translating gives CASSGRDRDYEQYF.

V and J are TRBV6-5 and TRBJ2-3, with 12 bases matching TRBD2. The CDR3 is 16 amino acids. V lost 4 bases, J lost 6 bases, and 8 bases stayed unmatched. The germline gives CDR1 MNHEY, CDR2 SVGAGI. The DNA of the CDR3 is TGTGCCAGCAGTTCCCTAGCGGGGGGGATACGGGATACGCAGTATTTT. Translated, it gives CASSSLAGGIRDTQYF.

This clonotype was observed a handful of times. The chain employs TRBV6-1 and TRBJ2-3; 8 positions match TRBD2. This CDR3 is 16 amino acids long. V gave up 1 base and J gave up 0 bases; unmatched junction bases: 3. CDR1 MNHNS and CDR2 SASEGT come from the germline V gene. In nucleotides, the CDR3 is TGTGCCAGCAGTGAAGAGATAGCGGGGAGCACAGATACGCAGTATTTT. Its translation is CASSEEIAGSTDTQYF.